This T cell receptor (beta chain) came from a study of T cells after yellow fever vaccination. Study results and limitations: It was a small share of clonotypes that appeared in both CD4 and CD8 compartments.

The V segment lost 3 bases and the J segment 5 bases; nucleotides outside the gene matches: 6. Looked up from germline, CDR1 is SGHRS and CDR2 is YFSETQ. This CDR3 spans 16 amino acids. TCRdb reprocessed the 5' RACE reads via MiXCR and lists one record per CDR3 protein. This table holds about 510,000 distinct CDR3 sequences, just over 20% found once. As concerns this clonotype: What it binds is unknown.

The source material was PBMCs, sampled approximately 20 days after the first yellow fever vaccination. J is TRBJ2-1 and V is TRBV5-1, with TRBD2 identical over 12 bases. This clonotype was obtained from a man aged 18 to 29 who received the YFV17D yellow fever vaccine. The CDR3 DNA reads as TGCGCCAGCAGCTACTATCTAGCGGGGGGGCACAATGAGCAGTTCTTC. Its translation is CASSYYLAGGHNEQFF.